The present T cell receptor beta chain was sequenced within a study of spatial heterogeneity in lung cancer. Study background: Raw-read counts averaged over ten per unique TCR and UMI combination.

This CDR3 spans 13 amino acids. Germline V gene data show CDR1 as SGHVS and CDR2 as FQNEAQ. The germline V and J ends were trimmed by 1 base and 6 bases, with 9 bases remaining between them. Whole-study findings and limits: Relative to follow-up, resection was when ubiquitous expanded tumor TCRs appeared more in blood.

The time point is: blood at routine non-recurrence follow-up after resection. In its sample, this clonotype was seen many times. Its antigen is not identified. TCRdb used MiXCR to reprocess the 5' RACE reads, holding one entry per CDR3 protein. Among about 29,000 distinct CDR3 sequences listed, about 10% were seen once. This sequence joins TRBV7-8 and TRBJ1-2; D might be TRBD1 (5 bases). This sequence originates from a female donor with early-stage non-small cell lung cancer. The source material was PBMCs, sampled at follow-up. The CDR3 DNA reads as TGTGCCAGCAGCTTAGGCCACAGGAATGGCTACACCTTC. It codes for CASSLGHRNGYTF.